Listed below are T cell receptor beta chains from one sample, sequenced in a study of blood T cell repertoires in COVID-19. Here immunoSEQ multiplex PCR was the method, and the copy in TCRdb shows in-frame clones only, minus some. The data contain about 290,000 clones, approximately 91% of them singletons. Sequences were obtained from PBMCs or T cells enriched from blood (not recorded which). The receptors were gathered from a woman in her thirties or forties who had recovered from COVID-19. Each CDR3 is given with its conserved first and last residue. D genes are given only for firm matches. Some rows have no size entry. The others give once, few or many, or a class for an expanded clone.

j_gene: TRBJ2-7
abundance: NA
d_gene: NA
v_gene: TRBV29-1
CDR3nt: TGCAGCGTTCTTACCTACGAGCAGTACTTC
CDR3aa: CSVLTYEQYF

j_gene: TRBJ1-2
abundance: NA
d_gene: NA
v_gene: TRBV5-1
CDR3nt: TGCGCCAGCAGCTTTGGCGGGGCAGAGTATGGCTACACCTTC
CDR3aa: CASSFGGAEYGYTF

j_gene: TRBJ2-5
abundance: NA
d_gene: TRBD2
v_gene: TRBV24-1
CDR3nt: TGTGCTACCAGTGCACGGGGGGGGTCCCGAGAGACCCAGTACTTC
CDR3aa: CATSARGGSRETQYF

j_gene: TRBJ1-1
abundance: few
d_gene: TRBD1
v_gene: TRBV7-9
CDR3nt: TGTGCCAGCAGCTTAGGACAGGGAGAATTAGGAGCTTTCTTT
CDR3aa: CASSLGQGELGAFF

j_gene: TRBJ1-3
abundance: NA
d_gene: NA
v_gene: TRBV18
CDR3nt: TGTGCCAGCTCACCTTCCCAGGGGATCGGAAACACCATATATTTT
CDR3aa: CASSPSQGIGNTIYF

j_gene: TRBJ2-1
abundance: NA
d_gene: TRBD2
v_gene: TRBV19
CDR3nt: TGTGCCAGTACCAAAAATTTGATGGGAGGGTACAATGAGCAGTTCTTC
CDR3aa: CASTKNLMGGYNEQFF

j_gene: TRBJ2-5
abundance: NA
d_gene: TRBD1
v_gene: TRBV7-3
CDR3nt: TGTGCCAGCAGCTTAAGGGGACAGGGGGCAAGAGAGACCCAGTACTTC
CDR3aa: CASSLRGQGARETQYF

j_gene: TRBJ2-1
abundance: NA
d_gene: NA
v_gene: TRBV5-1
CDR3nt: TGCGCCAGCAGTGCGGGAAACCCCTACAATGAGCAGTTCTTC
CDR3aa: CASSAGNPYNEQFF

j_gene: TRBJ2-7
abundance: NA
d_gene: TRBD1
v_gene: TRBV7-8
CDR3nt: TGTGCCAGCAGCTTACTAAACAGGGGCTCCTCCTACGAGCAGTACTTC
CDR3aa: CASSLLNRGSSYEQYF

j_gene: TRBJ1-5
abundance: NA
d_gene: NA
v_gene: TRBV10-1
CDR3nt: TGCGCCAGCAGTGAGGGGCAGGGCAATCAGCCCCAGCATTTT
CDR3aa: CASSEGQGNQPQHF

j_gene: TRBJ1-1
abundance: once
d_gene: NA
v_gene: TRBV5-1
CDR3nt: TGCGCCAGCAGCTTTACAACAGGAGTAATGAACACTGAAGCTTTCTTT
CDR3aa: CASSFTTGVMNTEAFF

j_gene: TRBJ2-1
abundance: NA
d_gene: TRBD2
v_gene: TRBV12-5
CDR3nt: TGTGCTAGTGGTTTTTCCGCGGGGGGAAACAATGAGCAGTTCTTC
CDR3aa: CASGFSAGGNNEQFF

j_gene: TRBJ1-1
abundance: once
d_gene: TRBD1
v_gene: TRBV3-1/TRBV3-2
CDR3nt: TGTGCCAGCAGCGGAGTCAGGACAGGGGCCGCAAGTACTGAAGCTTTCTTT
CDR3aa: CASSGVRTGAASTEAFF

j_gene: TRBJ1-2
abundance: NA
d_gene: TRBD1
v_gene: TRBV7-2
CDR3nt: TGTGCCAGCAGCCCCAGGGGGGCCGGGGACTATGGCTACACCTTC
CDR3aa: CASSPRGAGDYGYTF

j_gene: TRBJ1-4
abundance: once
d_gene: NA
v_gene: TRBV27
CDR3nt: TGTGCCAGCAGTTTAACCCGGGGTGACGAAAAACTGTTTTTT
CDR3aa: CASSLTRGDEKLFF

j_gene: TRBJ2-5
abundance: NA
d_gene: TRBD1
v_gene: TRBV29-1
CDR3nt: TGCAGCGTTGTTAGGACAGGTCAAGAGACCCAGTACTTC
CDR3aa: CSVVRTGQETQYF

j_gene: TRBJ1-2
abundance: NA
d_gene: NA
v_gene: TRBV9
CDR3nt: TGTGCCAGCAGCCCGCAGGGATTTAATTATGGCTACACCTTC
CDR3aa: CASSPQGFNYGYTF

j_gene: TRBJ1-2
abundance: NA
d_gene: TRBD1
v_gene: TRBV29-1
CDR3nt: TGCAGCGTCTCTCGGGACAGAAGCTATGGCTACACCTTC
CDR3aa: CSVSRDRSYGYTF

j_gene: TRBJ1-1
abundance: NA
d_gene: NA
v_gene: TRBV2
CDR3nt: TGTGCCAGCAGTGAACCAGGCGTAGCTTTCTTT
CDR3aa: CASSEPGVAFF

j_gene: TRBJ1-1
abundance: NA
d_gene: NA
v_gene: TRBV7-3
CDR3nt: TGTGCCAGCAGCTTTCAGGGTCGGGACACTGAAGCTTTCTTT
CDR3aa: CASSFQGRDTEAFF

j_gene: TRBJ1-2
abundance: NA
d_gene: TRBD1
v_gene: TRBV7-6
CDR3nt: TGTGCCAGCAGCTGGCGCACAGGGGACCGGAGCTATGGCTACACCTTC
CDR3aa: CASSWRTGDRSYGYTF

j_gene: TRBJ1-1
abundance: NA
d_gene: NA
v_gene: TRBV19
CDR3nt: TGTGCCAGTAGTTTGCAGCGGGACACTGAAGCTTTCTTT
CDR3aa: CASSLQRDTEAFF

j_gene: TRBJ2-1
abundance: NA
d_gene: NA
v_gene: TRBV6-6
CDR3nt: TGTGCCAGCAGTCATAGAAAGACGGAGGATGAGCAGTTCTTC
CDR3aa: CASSHRKTEDEQFF

j_gene: TRBJ2-3
abundance: once
d_gene: NA
v_gene: TRBV19
CDR3nt: TGTGCCAGTAGTATGCGGCAGGGGAACACAGATACGCAGTATTTT
CDR3aa: CASSMRQGNTDTQYF

j_gene: TRBJ2-5
abundance: NA
d_gene: NA
v_gene: TRBV5-1
CDR3nt: TGCGCCAGCAGCGTACTAGGAGCGATCGAGACCCAGTACTTC
CDR3aa: CASSVLGAIETQYF

j_gene: TRBJ2-1
abundance: NA
d_gene: TRBD2
v_gene: TRBV29-1
CDR3nt: TGCAGCGTTGAAGAACAACCGGGACTAGCGGGGGGGATATCCTACAATGAGCAGTTCTTC
CDR3aa: CSVEEQPGLAGGISYNEQFF

j_gene: TRBJ2-1
abundance: NA
d_gene: TRBD1
v_gene: TRBV6-5
CDR3nt: TGTGCCAGCAGCCTCCGGGACAGGGCTTACAATGAGCAGTTCTTC
CDR3aa: CASSLRDRAYNEQFF

j_gene: TRBJ1-4
abundance: NA
d_gene: NA
v_gene: TRBV2
CDR3nt: TGTGCCAGCAGTGAACAGGGGTCAGGAGAAAAACTGTTTTTT
CDR3aa: CASSEQGSGEKLFF

j_gene: TRBJ2-5
abundance: NA
d_gene: TRBD2
v_gene: TRBV5-1
CDR3nt: TGCGCCAGCAGCTCGGGACTAGCGGGATCCGGAGAGACCCAGTACTTC
CDR3aa: CASSSGLAGSGETQYF

j_gene: TRBJ1-2
abundance: NA
d_gene: TRBD1
v_gene: TRBV4-1
CDR3nt: TGCGCCAGCAGCCAAGGTTTACTAGGGGGCTGGGGCTACACCTTC
CDR3aa: CASSQGLLGGWGYTF

j_gene: TRBJ2-7
abundance: NA
d_gene: TRBD2
v_gene: TRBV30
CDR3nt: TGTGCCTGGGGAGGGGTAGCGGGCACCTACGAGCAGTACTTC
CDR3aa: CAWGGVAGTYEQYF

j_gene: TRBJ2-2
abundance: NA
d_gene: TRBD2
v_gene: TRBV6-1
CDR3nt: TGTGCCAGCAGTGCGGGAGGGCCGAGGACCGGGGAGCTGTTTTTT
CDR3aa: CASSAGGPRTGELFF

j_gene: TRBJ1-2
abundance: NA
d_gene: NA
v_gene: TRBV7-3
CDR3nt: TGTGCCAGCACCATCCGGGATAACTATGGCTACACCTTC
CDR3aa: CASTIRDNYGYTF